This TCR beta chain was sequenced for a study of blood T cell repertoires in COVID-19 (dated by TCRdb to the early 2020s). The study in broad terms: Samples covering the acute and convalescent phases of COVID-19 were provided by collaborators in the United States, Italy and Spain. Sample metadata almost always included a de-identified subject ID, COVID-19 status, age in years and sex. Deeply sampled blood TCRbeta repertoires from subjects exposed to, actively infected with, or recovered from COVID-19 were included in the dataset. Samples came from the ongoing ImmuneRACE study (first 160 participants) plus 1,254 subjects from 6 global collaborators. The repertoires were released in a freely available public database meant as a resource for research on the immune response to SARS-CoV-2. Where HLA class I and class II types were available, the types were taken from metadata supplied by the sample provider, not from assay-based typing. The material from the prospective study consisted of cDNA or gDNA derived from T cells, B-cell-depleted T cells, or PBMCs. What the authors observed across the whole study: The quantity of clinical and demographic metadata differed by source and by participant and was supplied without curation.

This clone was seen a few times. The antigen it binds to is not known. Base qualities were left out, and no much larger clone turns up one base away. TCRbeta CDR3 regions were amplified from genomic DNA by means of the immunoSEQ Assay, a bias-controlled multiplex PCR. The original pipeline was this. The number of nucleated cells in each sample was estimated from the amplification of reference gene primers within the assay. To quantify the absolute abundance of each unique TCRbeta CDR3 rearrangement, sequence reads were collapsed and filtered. For each sample, productive Simpson clonality was calculated as the square root of Simpson's diversity index over productive rearrangements. TCRdb holds this immuneACCESS table with in-frame rearrangements only. Some clones are missing; in checked studies, unresolved V genes explain under half, and the rest has no known cause. V and J calls and clone size are copied from that table; D and trimming were computed from the DNA. The sample data list under 200,000 clones, and about four fifths of these were observed just once. The ten largest account for approximately 4% of the sample.

CDR1 and CDR2 are drawn from the germline V gene (reference sequence): LNHDA, SQIVND. Including the terminal cysteine and phenylalanine, the CDR3 comprises 15 residues. The DNA shown is the 45-base CDR3, in frame from base 1. Trimming takes 4 bases off V and 4 bases off J; junction bases not matched to a gene: 7. Participants in the prospective study were enrolled through a virtual design, were aged 18 to 89 years, and lived in about two dozen United States geographic areas. Cohort assignment in the prospective study relied on participant-reported clinical history from a screening survey and a study questionnaire. In the prospective study, mobile phlebotomists collected whole blood, serum and a nasopharyngeal or oropharyngeal swab from each participant. Participants in the prospective study had the option to provide additional blood draws and questionnaires over a roughly two-month period. Before DNA extraction, blood samples from the prospective study were shipped at room temperature or frozen.

The V and J genes are TRBV19 and TRBJ2-1, with 7 middle bases fitting TRBD2. Sequencing was performed on PBMCs or T cells enriched from blood (not recorded which). The receptor's source is a woman between 50 and 59 years old in a cohort exposed to, infected with or recovered from COVID-19 (not recorded which). This receptor carries the CDR3 CASSKPGLQYNEQFF. The sequence in DNA is TGTGCCAGTAGTAAACCGGGACTACAATACAATGAGCAGTTCTTC. This CDR3, with the reference TRBV19 and TRBJ2-1 proteins standing in past its ends, gives the full variable domain DGGITQSPKYLFRKEGQNVTLSCEQNLNHDAMYWYRQDPGQGLRLIYYSQIVNDFQKGDIAEGYSVSREKKESFPLTVTSAQKNPTAFYLCASSKPGLQYNEQFFGPGTRLTVL.